This TCR beta chain was observed in a study of CXCR3-negative and CXCR3-positive naive CD8 T cells. Whole-study findings and limits: Naive cells that were CXCR3-positive had more hydrophobic TRB CDR3s (compared with CXCR3-negative naive cells). Naive CXCR3-positive and CXCR3-negative cells shared similar TRBV-TRBJ usage, unlike memory cells.

Germline loops: CDR1 MNHEY, CDR2 SMNVEV (reference sequence). The CDR3 length is 14 residues. The authors made the TRB cDNA libraries by 5' RACE using UMI labels. Reprocessing the 5' RACE reads, TCRdb reports a single entry for every CDR3 protein and omits DNA. The table counts fewer than 80,000 distinct CDR3 sequences; about 1.5% lies in the top ten. Turning to this clonotype: What it binds is unknown.

The sequencing sample was made of naive CXCR3- CD8+ T cells from blood. The subset is: CD45RO-CCR7+CD27+CD95- naive CD8+ T cells lacking CXCR3 (TNR3-). This TCR came from a human donor in good health. Some clones in this sample may be carry-over from other donors' samples. The gene calls are TRBV27 and TRBJ2-2. CDR3 sequence: CASMVGANTGELFF.